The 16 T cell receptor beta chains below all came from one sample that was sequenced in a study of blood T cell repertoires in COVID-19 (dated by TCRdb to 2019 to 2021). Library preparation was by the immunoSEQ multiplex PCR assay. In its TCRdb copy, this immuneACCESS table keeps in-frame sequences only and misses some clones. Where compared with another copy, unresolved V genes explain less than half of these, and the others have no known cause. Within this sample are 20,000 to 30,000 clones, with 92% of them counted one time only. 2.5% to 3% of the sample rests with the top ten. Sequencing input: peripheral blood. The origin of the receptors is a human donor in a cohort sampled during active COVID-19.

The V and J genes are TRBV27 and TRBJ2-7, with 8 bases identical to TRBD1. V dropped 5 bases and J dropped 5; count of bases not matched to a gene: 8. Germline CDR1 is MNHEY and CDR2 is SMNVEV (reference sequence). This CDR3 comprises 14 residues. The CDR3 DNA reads TGTGCCAGCAGTCTTCGACAGGGGTGGCACGAGCAGTACTTC. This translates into CASSLRQGWHEQYF.

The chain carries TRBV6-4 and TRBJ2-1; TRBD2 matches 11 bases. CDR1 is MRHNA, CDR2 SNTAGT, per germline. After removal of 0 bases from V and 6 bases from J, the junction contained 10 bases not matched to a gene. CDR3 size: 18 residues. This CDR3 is CASSDSKMGLADINEQFF. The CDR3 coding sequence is TGTGCCAGCAGTGACTCGAAAATGGGACTAGCGGATATCAATGAGCAGTTCTTC.

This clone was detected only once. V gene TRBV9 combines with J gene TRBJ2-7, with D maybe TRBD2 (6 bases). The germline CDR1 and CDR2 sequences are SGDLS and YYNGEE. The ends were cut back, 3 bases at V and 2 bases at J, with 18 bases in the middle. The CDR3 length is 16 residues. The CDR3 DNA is TGTGCCAGCAGCGCCTTCCAGGGCGGGGCGGCCTACGAGCAGTACTTC. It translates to CASSAFQGGAAYEQYF.

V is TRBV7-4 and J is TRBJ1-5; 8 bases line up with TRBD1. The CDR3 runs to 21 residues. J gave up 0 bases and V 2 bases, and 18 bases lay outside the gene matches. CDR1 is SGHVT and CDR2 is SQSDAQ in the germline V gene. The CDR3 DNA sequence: TGTGCCAGCAGCTTAATGCCGAGGGGGGGACAGGCCAACTATAGCAATCAGCCCCAGCATTTT. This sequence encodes CASSLMPRGGQANYSNQPQHF.

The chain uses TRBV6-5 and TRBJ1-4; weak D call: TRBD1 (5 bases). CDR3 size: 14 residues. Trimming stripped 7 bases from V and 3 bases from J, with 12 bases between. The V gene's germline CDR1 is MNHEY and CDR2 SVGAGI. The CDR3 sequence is CASTDSWANEKLFF. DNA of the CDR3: TGTGCCAGCACCGACAGTTGGGCTAATGAAAAACTGTTTTTT.

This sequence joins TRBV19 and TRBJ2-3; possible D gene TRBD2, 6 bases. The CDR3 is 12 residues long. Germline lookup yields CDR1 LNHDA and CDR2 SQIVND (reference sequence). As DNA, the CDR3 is TGTGCATCGGGAGAGGGGACAGATACGCAGTATTTT. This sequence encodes CASGEGTDTQYF.

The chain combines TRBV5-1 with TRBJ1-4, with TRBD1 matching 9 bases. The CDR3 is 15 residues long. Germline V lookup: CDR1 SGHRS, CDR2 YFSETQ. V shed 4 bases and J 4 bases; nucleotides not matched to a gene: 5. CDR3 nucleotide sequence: TGCGCCAGCAGCGGACAGGGGTTGGTTAATGAAAAACTGTTTTTT. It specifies CASSGQGLVNEKLFF.

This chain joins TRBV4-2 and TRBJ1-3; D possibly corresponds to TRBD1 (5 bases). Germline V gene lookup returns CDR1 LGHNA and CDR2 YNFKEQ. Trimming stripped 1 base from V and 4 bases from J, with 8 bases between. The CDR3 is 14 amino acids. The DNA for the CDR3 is TGTGCCAGCAGCCAAGTTGGGGCAGGAAACACCATATATTTT. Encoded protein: CASSQVGAGNTIYF.

The CDR3 sequence: CASSRGRSTDTQYF. The CDR3 nucleotides are TGTGCCAGCAGCAGGGGAAGAAGCACAGATACGCAGTATTTT. V and J are TRBV5-6 and TRBJ2-3; D possibly corresponds to TRBD1 (5 bases). Trimming took 4 bases from V and 0 from J, leaving 9 bases between them. The germline gives CDR1 SGHDT, CDR2 YYEEEE. This CDR3 is built from 14 residues.

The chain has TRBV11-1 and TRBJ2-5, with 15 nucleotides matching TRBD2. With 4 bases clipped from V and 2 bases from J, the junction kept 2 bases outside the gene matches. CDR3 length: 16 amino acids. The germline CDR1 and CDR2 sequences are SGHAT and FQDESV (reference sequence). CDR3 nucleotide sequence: TGTGCCAGCAGCTCGGGACTAGCGGGGGGACAAGAGACCCAGTACTTC. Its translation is CASSSGLAGGQETQYF. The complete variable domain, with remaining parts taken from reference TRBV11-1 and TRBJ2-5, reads EAEVAQSPRYKITEKSQAVAFWCDPISGHATLYWYRQILGQGPELLVQFQDESVVDDSQLPKDRFSAERLKGVDSTLKIQPAELGDSAMYLCASSSGLAGGQETQYFGPGTRLLVL.

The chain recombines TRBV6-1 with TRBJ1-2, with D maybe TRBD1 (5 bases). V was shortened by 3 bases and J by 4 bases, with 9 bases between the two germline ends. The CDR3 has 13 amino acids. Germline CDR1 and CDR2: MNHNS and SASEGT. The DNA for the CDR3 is TGTGCCAGCAGTGACAGGGTTCCCTATGGCTACACCTTC. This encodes CASSDRVPYGYTF.

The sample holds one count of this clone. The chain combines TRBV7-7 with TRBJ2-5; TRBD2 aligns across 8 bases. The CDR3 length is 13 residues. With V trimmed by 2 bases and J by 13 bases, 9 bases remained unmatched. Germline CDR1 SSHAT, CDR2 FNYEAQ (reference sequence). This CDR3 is CASSLNLRTSPYF. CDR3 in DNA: TGTGCCAGCAGCTTAAACCTAAGGACTAGCCCGTACTTC.

The CDR3, as DNA: TGCGCCAGCAGCCTCATGTTGGGAAACACCATATATTTT. Its translation is CASSLMLGNTIYF. V and J are TRBV4-1 and TRBJ1-3; D ambiguous. Trimming stripped 4 bases from V and 4 bases from J, with 8 bases between. The CDR3 extends over 13 amino acids. Germline V gene data show CDR1 as MGHRA and CDR2 as YSYEKL.

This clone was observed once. CDR3 sequence reads: CASSYRLGGAFF. The CDR3 nucleotides are TGTGCCAGCAGTTACCGGCTAGGCGGAGCTTTCTTT. This chain joins TRBV6-2 or TRBV6-3 and TRBJ1-1; unclear D gene. V shed 2 bases and J shed 10 bases, with 11 bases lying between them. The CDR3 consists of 12 residues. Germline V gene sequence: CDR1 MNHEY, CDR2 SVGEGT.

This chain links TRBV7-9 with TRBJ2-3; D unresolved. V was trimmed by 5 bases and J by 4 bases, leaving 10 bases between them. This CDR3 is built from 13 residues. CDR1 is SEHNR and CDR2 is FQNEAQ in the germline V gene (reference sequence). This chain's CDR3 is CASSGLRSDTQYF. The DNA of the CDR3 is TGTGCCAGCAGCGGCCTGAGGTCAGATACGCAGTATTTT.

In DNA form, the CDR3 reads TGTGCCAGCAGCTCCGGGACTAGCGTTCAAGGGGAGACCCAGTACTTC. This translates into CASSSGTSVQGETQYF. This chain connects TRBV5-5 to TRBJ2-5; 10 bases are shared with TRBD2. The V segment lost 3 bases and the J segment 5 bases; nucleotides outside the gene matches: 10. The length of the CDR3 is 16 residues. CDR1 and CDR2 (germline): SGHKS, YYEKEE (reference sequence).